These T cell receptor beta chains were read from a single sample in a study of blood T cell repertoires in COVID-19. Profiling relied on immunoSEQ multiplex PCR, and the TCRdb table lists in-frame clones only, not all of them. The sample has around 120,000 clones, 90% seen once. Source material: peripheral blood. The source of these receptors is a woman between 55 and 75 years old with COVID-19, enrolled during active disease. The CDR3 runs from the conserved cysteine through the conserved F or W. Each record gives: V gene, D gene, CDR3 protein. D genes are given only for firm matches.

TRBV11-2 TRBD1 CASSLGAGTGVYGYTF
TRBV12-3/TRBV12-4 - CASRTGLDIQYF
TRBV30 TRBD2 CAWHPGGQGNTDTQYF
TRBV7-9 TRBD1 CASSWSGTELYGYTF
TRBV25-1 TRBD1 CASSDPRQGAYGYTF
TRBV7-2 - CASSPRGSNQPQHF
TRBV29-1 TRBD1 CSVLRGPYGYTF
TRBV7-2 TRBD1 CASSFRGLGETQYF
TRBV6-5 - CASRNRDMNTEAFF
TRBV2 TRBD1 CASTQWGQGFQPQHF
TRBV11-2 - CASSLSDNQPQHF
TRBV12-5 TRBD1 CASGLVLVNVRRDRVNQPQHF
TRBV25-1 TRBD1 CASRRGGQGDQPQHF
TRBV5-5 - CASSLVLIEIEAFF
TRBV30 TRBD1 CAWSAGQGITEAFF
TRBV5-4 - CASSLPQGSSYEQYF
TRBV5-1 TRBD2 CASSREASGGAWFHEQYF
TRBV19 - CASSYSSGPLLEQYF
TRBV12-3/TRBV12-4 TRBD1 CASSWTGGDGYTF
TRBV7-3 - CASSFGENQPQHF
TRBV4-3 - CASSQDRGSSSNEKLFF
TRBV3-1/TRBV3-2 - CASSTSSYNSPLHF
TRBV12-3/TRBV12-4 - CASSLPGGYGYTF
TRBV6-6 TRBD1 CASSYTTGGISYEQYF
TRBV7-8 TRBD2 CASDPERGGLVDTQYF
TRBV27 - CASRHNRVEHF
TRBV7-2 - CASSQPGLSYLDGEQFF
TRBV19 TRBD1 CASSIGLDRGGFRNIQYF
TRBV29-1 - CSVEEPRETQYF
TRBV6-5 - CASSYGRKNTGELFF
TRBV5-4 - CASSSQDIDSPLHF
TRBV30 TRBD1 CAWKEQGPYGYTF
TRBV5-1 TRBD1 CASSLGTEGQPQHF
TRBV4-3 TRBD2 CASSQAEKGTSGADTQYF
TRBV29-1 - CSVQEYPGELFF
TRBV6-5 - CASRPTGYMNTEAFF
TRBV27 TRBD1 CASSLGTGGAHEQYF
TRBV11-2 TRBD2 CASSSPRGGVVGTDTQYF
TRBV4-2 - CASSPRVGAGANTEAFF
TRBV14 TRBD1 CASSQLPVRDRGNTIYF
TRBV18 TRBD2 CASSPLTSGSTDTQYF
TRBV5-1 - CATRAGTQSSTDTQYF
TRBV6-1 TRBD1 CASSEPGTGFSGTQYF
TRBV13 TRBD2 CASRRTSGGVGEQYF
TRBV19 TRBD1 CASSIDDRGNSPLHF
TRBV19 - CASSPGSNQPQHF
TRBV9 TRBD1 CASSVVPGQGGNTEAFF
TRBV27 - CASSLSLPGLMNTEAFF